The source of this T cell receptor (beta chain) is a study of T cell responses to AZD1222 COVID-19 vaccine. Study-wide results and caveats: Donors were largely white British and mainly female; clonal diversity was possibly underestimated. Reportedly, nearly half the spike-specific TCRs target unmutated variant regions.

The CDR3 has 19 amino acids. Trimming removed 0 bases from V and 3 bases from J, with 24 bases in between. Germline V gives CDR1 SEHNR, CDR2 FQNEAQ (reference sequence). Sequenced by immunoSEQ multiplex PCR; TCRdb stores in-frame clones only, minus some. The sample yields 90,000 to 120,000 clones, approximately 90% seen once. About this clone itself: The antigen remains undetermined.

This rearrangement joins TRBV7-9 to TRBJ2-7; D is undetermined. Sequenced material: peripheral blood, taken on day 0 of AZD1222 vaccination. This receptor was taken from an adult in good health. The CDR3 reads CASSLATARHYRKDYEQYF. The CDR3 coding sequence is TGTGCCAGCAGCTTAGCGACCGCGCGTCACTATAGGAAAGACTACGAGCAGTACTTC.